The clone carrying this T cell receptor (beta chain) was seen once. Germline V gene data show CDR1 as KGHSH and CDR2 as LQKENI. The CDR3 consists of 20 residues. Trimming shortened V by 4 bases and J by 1 base, and 27 bases separated the two germline ends. TCRdb's table, derived via immunoSEQ multiplex PCR, lists solely in-frame clones and lacks some. The sample includes almost 65,000 clones, approximately 90% of them seen just once. This sample is part of a study of blood T cell repertoires in COVID-19. Study-wide context: Some COVID-19 samples were acute and others convalescent; all came from the United States, Italy and Spain.

The sequenced material came from PBMCs or T cells enriched from blood (not recorded which). The sequence was collected from a woman aged 40 to 50 who had recovered from COVID-19. The genes are TRBV18 and TRBJ2-3, with D perhaps matching TRBD2 (5 bases). Written as DNA, the CDR3 is TGTGCCAGCTCACAGAGATTAGGAGCGGCTGTAGAACCCGGCACAGATACGCAGTATTTT. This encodes CASSQRLGAAVEPGTDTQYF.